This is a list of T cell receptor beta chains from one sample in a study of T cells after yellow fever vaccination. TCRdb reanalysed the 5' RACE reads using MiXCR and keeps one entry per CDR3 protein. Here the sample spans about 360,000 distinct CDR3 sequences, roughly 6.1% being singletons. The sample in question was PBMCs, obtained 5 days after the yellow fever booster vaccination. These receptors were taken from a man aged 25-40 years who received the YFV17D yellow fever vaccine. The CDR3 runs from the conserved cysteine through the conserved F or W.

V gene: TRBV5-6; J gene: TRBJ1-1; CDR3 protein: CASILGPGHPEAFF
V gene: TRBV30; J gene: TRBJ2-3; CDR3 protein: CAWTLNGWATDTQYF
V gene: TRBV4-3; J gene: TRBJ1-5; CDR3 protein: CASSQDRSNHDSNQPQHF
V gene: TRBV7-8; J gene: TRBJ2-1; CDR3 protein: CASRLAGPFYNEQFF
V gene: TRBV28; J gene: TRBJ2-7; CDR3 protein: CACSLAPPGGYEQYF
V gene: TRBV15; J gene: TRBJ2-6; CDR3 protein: CATSTKTDFSGANVLTF
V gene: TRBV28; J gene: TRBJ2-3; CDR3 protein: CASNRGGTDTQYF
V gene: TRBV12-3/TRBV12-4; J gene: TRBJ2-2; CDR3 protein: CASSLGGPGELFF
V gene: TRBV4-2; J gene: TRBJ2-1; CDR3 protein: CASSHGISDEQFF
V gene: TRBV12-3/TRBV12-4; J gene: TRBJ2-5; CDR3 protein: CASRLGGEETQYF
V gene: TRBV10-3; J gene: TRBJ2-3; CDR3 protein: CAISGGQPSTDTQYF
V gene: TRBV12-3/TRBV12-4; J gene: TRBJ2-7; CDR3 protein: CASSLRDRYYEQYF
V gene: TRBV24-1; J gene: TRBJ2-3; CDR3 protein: CATSDVIDAGEMDTQYF
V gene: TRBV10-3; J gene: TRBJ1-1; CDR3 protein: CAISGGQDMNTEAFF
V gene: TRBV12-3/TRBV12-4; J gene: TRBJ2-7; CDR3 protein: CASSRRTSGSGEQYF
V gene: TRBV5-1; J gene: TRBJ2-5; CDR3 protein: CASSLKTSAQETQYF
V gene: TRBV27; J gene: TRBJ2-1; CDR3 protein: CASSRGALSYNEQFF
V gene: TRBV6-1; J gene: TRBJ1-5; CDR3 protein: CASSGEWGQPQHF
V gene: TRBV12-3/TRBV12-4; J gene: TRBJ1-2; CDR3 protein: CASSLWTSSGYTF
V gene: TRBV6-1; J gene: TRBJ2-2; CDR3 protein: CASSNPGQTYTGELFF
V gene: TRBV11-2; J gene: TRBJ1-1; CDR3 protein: CASSLTDMNTEAFF
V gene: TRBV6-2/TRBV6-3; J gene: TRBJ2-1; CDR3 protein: CASSYSPWTSGKVGEQFF
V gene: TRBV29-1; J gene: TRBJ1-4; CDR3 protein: CSVTGTANEKLFF
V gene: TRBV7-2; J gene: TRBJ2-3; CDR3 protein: CASSTRTGSIGTQYF